This T cell receptor (beta chain) is from a study of neoadjuvant anti-PD-1 for oral cavity cancer (dated by TCRdb to the early 2020s). Regarding the study in general: Patients mostly received three to four biweekly doses of nivolumab at 3 mg/kg before curative-intent surgical resection. Responders were defined as patients with complete response, partial response or stable disease by RECIST 1.1; non-responders were defined as patients with progression. Patients who did not progress were given a fourth nivolumab dose at about day 43 and had definitive surgical resection on days 50-56. The parent correlative cohort included around twelve patients, with an approximately 31% response rate.

The germline V gene (reference sequence) provides CDR1 DFQATT and CDR2 SNEGSKA. The CDR3 contains 10 residues, cysteine and phenylalanine counted. Only the CDR3 portion is preserved as DNA: 30 bases, with reading frame beginning at the first base. Relative to germline, V is 3 bases shorter and J is 8 bases shorter, with 7 bases between their ends. The sample's time point label is to be understood as: after neoadjuvant nivolumab, at surgical resection. Patients had been newly diagnosed with stage II-IVA oral cavity squamous cell carcinoma, and no prior systemic or radiation treatment had been given to the patients. Everyone in the cohort had locally advanced, HPV-negative oral cavity squamous cell carcinoma. Peripheral blood mononuclear cells were analyzed directly, without maintenance or expansion in culture. The samples were obtained from a longitudinal correlative study of a single-arm phase II trial testing neoadjuvant nivolumab in oral cavity squamous cell carcinoma. Genomic DNA-based TCRbeta sequencing was performed on subject-matched pre- and post-treatment PBMCs and tumors from three responders and three non-responders. Peripheral blood mononuclear cells were collected before nivolumab treatment and again after treatment, at the time of surgery. The Maxwell RSC DNA from Cells kit was used to isolate genomic DNA from PBMCs.

Turning to this clone: What this receptor recognizes is not known. One base away there is no much larger clone; base qualities are not given.

On the study overall, not on this receptor specifically: After neoadjuvant nivolumab, T cell clonality (Gini index) in PBMCs was significantly higher in non-responders than in responders. Higher pretreatment blood TCRbeta clonality and lower post-treatment tumor TCRbeta clonality were correlated with higher pretreatment blood Treg/Th17 ratios. Only three patients per response group were included in the TCR analyses, and the authors called for validation in larger cohorts.

PBMC libraries used mostly 480 ng of input genomic DNA for deep sequencing, with six replicates per sample. The immunoSEQ hsTCRbeta kit was used to prepare TCRbeta libraries according to the manufacturer's instructions. An Illumina NovaSeq 6000 S4 flow cell was used to sequence the final libraries, which had first been combined to 3 nM. Per the authors' processing: The immunoSEQ Analyzer handled quality control and preprocessing of the raw data. The analysis was limited to productive rearrangements, and each clonotype was defined by a unique CDR3 amino acid sequence. Repertoire clonality was estimated as the Gini-Simpson index, computed with the R package tcR. Gini indices were compared with Student's t test, and associations with tumor size change were assessed by Pearson correlation. TCRdb holds this immuneACCESS table with in-frame rearrangements only. Some clones are missing; in checked studies, unresolved V genes explain under half, and the rest has no known cause. The D gene and trimming were derived from the DNA, and the V and J assignments and clone size from that table. Across this sample there are just under 70,000 clones, with about 88% seen only once. The ten most abundant clones make up roughly 3.5% of the sample.

This sample comprised PBMCs, obtained after nivolumab (anti-PD-1) treatment. Here the chain combines TRBV20-1 and TRBJ2-5; no D gene call is confident. This TCR came from a person between 35 and 79 years old with oral cavity squamous cell carcinoma. The DNA sequence is given as TGCAGTGCTAGTCCGGCCACCCAGTACTTC. Translated, it reads CSASPATQYF.